These 2 T cell receptor beta chains were all obtained from the same sample, sequenced in a study of persistence of HIV-infected CD4 T cells (dated by TCRdb to the early 2020s). Sample treatment or condition, as interpreted from the label and publication: suppressive antiretroviral therapy. A pool of overlapping HIV-1 Gag 15-mer peptides, at around 1 ug per peptide per mL, was used to stimulate the cells. Memory populations depleted of antigen-responding cells were obtained by sorting nonresponding CD40L-negative CD69-negative CD45RO-high memory CD4+ T cells. The immunoSEQ hsTCRB assay version 4, run in survey mode, was used to sequence TCRbeta repertoires from genomic DNA. TCRdb retrieved this table from immuneACCESS and kept in-frame rearrangements only. Not all clones are present; in checked studies, unresolved V genes account for under half, and no reason is known for the remainder. This sample lists roughly 35,000 clones; around four fifths were detected once. Around 0.97% of the sample is taken by the ten largest.

Their antigens are not known. The sample here was cultured CD4+ T cells from PBMCs, taken from a patient who received antiretroviral therapy. The cell subset or site label, read with the paper, signifies: CD40L-CD69- CD45RO-high memory CD4 T cells not responding to Gag peptides. Receptors originate from an adult with HIV. The donor label of this sample is uncertain.

CDR3 coding DNA: TGTGCCACCGAGACGGTTAGCAATCAGCCCCAGCATTTT. It translates to CATETVSNQPQHF. The chain links TRBV6-5 to TRBJ1-5; D not certain. The CDR3 consists of 13 residues. Trimming took 10 bases from V and 0 from J, leaving 10 bases between them. Germline V lookup: CDR1 MNHEY, CDR2 SVGAGI.

Note on this clone: This could be a read error, since a much larger clone is one nucleotide away. The CDR3, as DNA: TGTGCCAGCAGTTTGACAGGGGGCTATGGCTACACCTTC. Its protein is CASSLTGGYGYTF. V usage is TRBV12-3 or TRBV12-4 and J usage is TRBJ1-2, with 9 nucleotides matching TRBD1. The CDR3 spans 13 residues. The V gene end was trimmed by 3 bases and the J gene end by 4 bases; junction bases not matched to a gene: 0.